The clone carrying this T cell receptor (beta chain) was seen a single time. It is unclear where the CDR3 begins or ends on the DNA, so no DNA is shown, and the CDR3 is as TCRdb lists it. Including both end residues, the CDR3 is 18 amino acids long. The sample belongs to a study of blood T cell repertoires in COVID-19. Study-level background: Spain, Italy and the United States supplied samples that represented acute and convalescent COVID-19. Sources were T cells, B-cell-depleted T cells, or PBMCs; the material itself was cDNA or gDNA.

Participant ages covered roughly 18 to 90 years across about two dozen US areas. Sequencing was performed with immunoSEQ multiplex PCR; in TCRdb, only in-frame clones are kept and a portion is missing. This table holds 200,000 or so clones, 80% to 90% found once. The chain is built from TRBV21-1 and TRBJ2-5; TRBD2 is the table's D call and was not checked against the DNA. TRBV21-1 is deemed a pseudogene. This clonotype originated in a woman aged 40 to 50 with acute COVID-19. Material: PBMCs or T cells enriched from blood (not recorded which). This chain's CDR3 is CASSKGWASGSLQETQYF.